The 15 T cell receptor beta chains below all came from one sample that was sequenced in a study of cytomegalovirus exposure and HLA in healthy donors. Profiling relied on immunoSEQ multiplex PCR, and the TCRdb table lists in-frame clones only, not all of them. Among tens of thousands of clones listed, approximately 95% were seen once. The specimen sequenced was PBMCs. The receptors stem from a woman aged 18-29 years in good health and CMV-seronegative.

The CDR3 coding sequence is TGCGCCAGCAGCCAAAACAGGGATTACGAGCAGTACTTC. Translating gives CASSQNRDYEQYF. The V gene is TRBV4-3, the J gene TRBJ2-7, with D possibly being TRBD1 (6 bases). The V gene's germline CDR1 is LGHNA and CDR2 YSLEER. The CDR3 has 13 residues. V gave up 2 bases and J gave up 4 bases, with 9 bases separating them.

The rearrangement joins TRBV4-2 to TRBJ2-5; 9 bases align to TRBD2. The V segment lost 0 bases and the J segment 0 bases; nucleotides outside the gene matches: 5. CDR1 LGHNA and CDR2 YNFKEQ come from the germline V gene. The CDR3 is 17 amino acids. The CDR3 here is CASSQDLGLANQETQYF. CDR3 coding DNA: TGTGCCAGCAGCCAAGATCTAGGACTAGCGAACCAAGAGACCCAGTACTTC.

The chain links TRBV7-2 to TRBJ2-1, with 9 bases fitting TRBD2. Germline assignment: CDR1 SGHTA and CDR2 FQGNSA. CDR3 length: 17 amino acids. With 5 bases clipped from V and 9 bases from J, the junction kept 17 bases outside the gene matches. Written as DNA, the CDR3 is TGTGCCAGCAGCCCGACGGACGGTCGCGGGGGGGCCGCTGAGCAGTTCTTC. Translation: CASSPTDGRGGAAEQFF.

The V and J genes are TRBV30 and TRBJ2-2; D not certain. Trimming removed 0 bases at V and 3 bases at J, with 8 bases between. The CDR3 runs to 14 residues. CDR1 is GTSNPN and CDR2 is SVGIG in the germline V gene (reference sequence). DNA of the CDR3: TGTGCCTGGAGTGTACGGTCACACACCGGGGAGCTGTTTTTT. Protein product: CAWSVRSHTGELFF.

The V gene is TRBV29-1, the J gene TRBJ2-5, with D hard to call. Germline assignment: CDR1 SQVTM and CDR2 ANQGSEA. V was pared by 3 bases and J by 1 base, with 15 bases between. The CDR3 totals 15 residues. CDR3 residues: CSVETRTVFQETQYF. CDR3 nucleotide sequence: TGCAGCGTTGAGACCCGAACAGTTTTCCAAGAGACCCAGTACTTC.

The chain carries TRBV5-1 and TRBJ2-7; D not certain. Trimming left V 4 bases short and J 5 bases short, with 10 bases between. The CDR3 totals 12 residues. The germline V gene encodes CDR1 SGHRS and CDR2 YFSETQ. This chain's CDR3 is CASSLVDHEQYF. The CDR3 region has the DNA TGCGCCAGCAGCCTAGTGGATCACGAGCAGTACTTC.

Only one count was recorded for this clone. The chain couples TRBV7-9 to TRBJ2-3; D is unclear. V dropped 3 bases and J dropped 2 bases, with 9 bases sitting between them. Germline-derived CDR1 and CDR2 are SEHNR and FQNEAQ (reference sequence). The CDR3 loop spans 14 amino acids. CDR3 DNA sequence: TGTGCCAGCAGCTTCTCAGGCCTCACAGATACGCAGTATTTT. Translation: CASSFSGLTDTQYF.

The chain carries TRBV19 and TRBJ2-2; TRBD1 matches 8 bases. V was pared by 6 bases and J by 1 base, with 7 bases of the junction left unmatched. Germline V gives CDR1 LNHDA, CDR2 SQIVND (reference sequence). This CDR3 spans 16 amino acids. DNA of the CDR3: TGTGCCAGTAGACCCCCGGGACAGGTGAACACCGGGGAGCTGTTTTTT. It encodes CASRPPGQVNTGELFF.

CDR3 loop: CASSIEGGSYEQYF. DNA of the CDR3: TGTGCCAGTAGTATAGAAGGCGGCTCCTACGAGCAGTACTTC. The genes are TRBV19 and TRBJ2-7; D unclear. The V and J ends lost 0 bases and 0 bases respectively, with 6 bases between them. This CDR3 has 14 residues. CDR1 and CDR2 (germline): LNHDA, SQIVND (reference sequence).

This chain connects TRBV11-3 to TRBJ2-1; 7 bases agree with TRBD1. CDR3 size: 13 residues. After removal of 7 bases from V and 7 bases from J, the junction contained 7 bases not matched to a gene. From germline, CDR1 is SGHNT and CDR2 YENEEA. In DNA form, the CDR3 reads TGTGCCAGCAAGTTCTTACAGGGGAATGAGCAGTTCTTC. It yields the protein CASKFLQGNEQFF.

This rearrangement joins TRBV5-1 to TRBJ2-1; 14 bases agree with TRBD2. With 3 bases clipped from V and 5 bases from J, the junction kept 10 bases outside the gene matches. CDR1 and CDR2 (germline): SGHRS, YFSETQ. This CDR3 comprises 18 residues. The CDR3 nucleotides are TGCGCCAGCAGCTGGGGAACCGGACTAGCGGGAGGTCACAATGAGCAGTTCTTC. This gives the protein CASSWGTGLAGGHNEQFF. The full variable domain, completed using reference TRBV5-1 and TRBJ2-1, is KAGVTQTPRYLIKTRGQQVTLSCSPISGHRSVSWYQQTPGQGLQFLFEYFSETQRNKGNFPGRFSGRQFSNSRSEMNVSTLELGDSALYLCASSWGTGLAGGHNEQFFGPGTRLTVL.

This chain uses TRBV19 with TRBJ1-1, with D unresolved. Germline V gene sequence: CDR1 LNHDA, CDR2 SQIVND (reference sequence). The CDR3 is 12 residues long. Trimming shortened V by 5 bases and J by 1 base, and 5 bases separated the two germline ends. The CDR3 nucleotides read TGTGCCAGTAGTGGCGGGAACACTGAAGCTTTCTTT. The encoded protein is CASSGGNTEAFF. The variable domain in full, completed from reference TRBV19 and TRBJ1-1, reads DGGITQSPKYLFRKEGQNVTLSCEQNLNHDAMYWYRQDPGQGLRLIYYSQIVNDFQKGDIAEGYSVSREKKESFPLTVTSAQKNPTAFYLCASSGGNTEAFFGQGTRLTVV.

The chain joins TRBV4-1 to TRBJ1-2; D unclear. The CDR3 totals 14 residues. V shed 3 bases and J shed 2 bases, with 10 bases lying between them. Germline CDR1 MGHRA, CDR2 YSYEKL. CDR3 region: CASSQFRSNYGYTF. CDR3 sequence (DNA): TGCGCCAGCAGCCAGTTTCGGAGCAACTATGGCTACACCTTC.

As for this clone: The sample contains more than one DNA sequence encoding this CDR3. As DNA, the CDR3 is TGCGCCAGCAGCCTCGCGAACACCGGGGAGCTGTTTTTT. It translates to CASSLANTGELFF. The J gene is TRBJ2-2, the V gene TRBV5-1; the D is unclear. The CDR3 spans 13 residues. Germline lookup yields CDR1 SGHRS and CDR2 YFSETQ. V was shortened by 4 bases and J by 0 bases, with 4 bases between the two germline ends.

The V and J genes are TRBV19 and TRBJ2-3; 9 bases are a match to TRBD2. The V gene end was trimmed by 3 bases and the J gene end by 1 base; junction bases not matched to a gene: 2. The germline CDR1 and CDR2 sequences are LNHDA and SQIVND (reference sequence). This CDR3 has 15 residues. This CDR3 reads CASSISGGGTDTQYF. The CDR3 nucleotides read TGTGCCAGTAGTATTAGCGGGGGAGGCACAGATACGCAGTATTTT.